Each of the 10 T cell receptor beta chains below was sequenced from the same sample in a study of vaccination and CD4 T cells after COVID-19. Treatment described: roughly ten-day PBMC culture with coronavirus spike peptide pools or control peptides (ViraFEST assay). An Oncomine TCR Beta short-read assay was used to sequence the DNA from cultured CD4+ T cells. TCRdb independently ran MiXCR on the PCR reads; one entry per CDR3 protein. The sample carries fewer than 15,000 distinct CDR3 sequences, about half recorded once. Their recognized antigens are unknown. The sequencing sample was made of CD4+ T cells from blood, cultured in vitro. The receptors derive from a human donor who had recovered from COVID-19.

This chain connects TRBV6-1 to TRBJ2-4; 8 bases fit TRBD1. This CDR3 is 17 amino acids long. Germline V lookup: CDR1 MNHNS, CDR2 SASEGT. J lost 0 bases, V lost 8 bases, and 12 bases had no gene match. CDR3 region: CASLKQTGELAKNIQYF. The CDR3 region has the DNA TGTGCCAGCCTGAAACAGACAGGGGAACTAGCCAAAAACATTCAGTACTTC.

The chain recombines TRBV6-2 or TRBV6-3 with TRBJ2-7; 8 bases fit TRBD2. V was pared by 2 bases and J by 6 bases, with 12 bases of the junction left unmatched. This CDR3 has 16 residues. Germline V gene lookup returns CDR1 MNHEY and CDR2 SVGEGT. CDR3 loop: CASSYARTSPNREQYF. The CDR3 DNA reads TGTGCCAGCAGTTACGCGAGGACTAGCCCCAATCGCGAGCAGTACTTC.

The chain's CDR3 is CASSGGRGLNEAKNIQYF. DNA of the CDR3: TGTGCCAGCAGTGGTGGCAGGGGGCTAAACGAGGCCAAAAACATTCAGTACTTC. The rearrangement joins TRBV2 to TRBJ2-4, with 8 bases lining up with TRBD1. After removal of 4 bases from V and 1 base from J, the junction contained 12 bases not matched to a gene. The CDR3 consists of 18 residues. The germline CDR1 and CDR2 sequences are SNHLY and FYNNEI. Full variable domain (missing parts from reference TRBV2 and TRBJ2-4): EPEVTQTPSHQVTQMGQEVILRCVPISNHLYFYWYRQILGQKVEFLVSFYNNEISEKSEIFDDQFSVERPDGSNFTLKIRSTKLEDSAMYFCASSGGRGLNEAKNIQYFGAGTRLSVL.

The J gene is TRBJ2-1, the V gene TRBV20-1; TRBD2 aligns across 8 bases. Germline trimming cut 5 bases from V and 3 bases from J; bases unmatched to any gene: 3. This CDR3 spans 13 amino acids. Germline lookup yields CDR1 DFQATT and CDR2 SNEGSKA (reference sequence). CDR3 sequence (DNA): TGCAGTGCTTCCGGGACTAGCTACAATGAGCAGTTCTTC. Amino acid sequence: CSASGTSYNEQFF.

The chain combines TRBV19 with TRBJ1-5, with 7 positions matching TRBD1. The germline CDR1 and CDR2 sequences are LNHDA and SQIVND (reference sequence). The CDR3 extends over 16 amino acids. V lost 3 bases to trimming and J lost 0 bases; unmatched junction nucleotides: 5. CDR3 coding DNA: TGTGCCAGTAGTATTCCTACAGGGGATAGCAATCAGCCCCAGCATTTT. It encodes CASSIPTGDSNQPQHF.

The V and J genes are TRBV11-2 and TRBJ2-7, with a tentative D call TRBD1 (5 bases). The CDR3 runs 13 residues. Germline V gene lookup returns CDR1 SGHAT and CDR2 FQNNGV. V was pared by 3 bases and J by 5 bases, with 11 bases between. DNA for the CDR3: TGTGCCAGCAGCTTCCAGGGTTTGGACGAGCAGTACTTC. This translates into CASSFQGLDEQYF. The full variable domain, in which reference TRBV11-2 and TRBJ2-7 provide the parts outside the CDR3, is EAGVAQSPRYKIIEKRQSVAFWCNPISGHATLYWYQQILGQGPKLLIQFQNNGVVDDSQLPKDRFSAERLKGVDSTLKIQPAKLEDSAVYLCASSFQGLDEQYFGPGTRLTVT.

The chain combines TRBV21-1 with TRBJ2-1; the D segment call TRBD2 is taken from the table without a DNA check. TRBV21-1 is a pseudogene locus. CDR3 length: 12 residues. The CDR3 sequence is CAITSGRNEQFF. DNA for the CDR3: TGTGCCATCACTAGCGGGAGGAATGAGCAGTTCTTC.

This clonotype was counted between two and nine times. The J gene is TRBJ1-5, the V gene TRBV6-2 or TRBV6-3, with D maybe TRBD1 (6 bases). The CDR3 extends over 14 amino acids. V was pared by 2 bases and J by 7 bases, with 12 bases between. The germline gives CDR1 MNHEY, CDR2 SVGEGT. The CDR3 DNA sequence: TGTGCCAGCAGTTACGTACGGGGACACCAGCCCCAGCATTTT. Translated, it gives CASSYVRGHQPQHF.

The V and J genes are TRBV11-2 and TRBJ1-1; perhaps TRBD1 as D (6 bases). Germline assignment: CDR1 SGHAT and CDR2 FQNNGV. The CDR3 is 13 amino acids. Trimming stripped 4 bases from V and 0 bases from J, with 6 bases between. The CDR3 is CASSWTVNTEAFF. CDR3 bases: TGTGCCAGCAGCTGGACAGTGAACACTGAAGCTTTCTTT.

The V and J genes are TRBV6-1 and TRBJ1-5; unclear D gene. V was pared by 7 bases and J by 6 bases, with 10 bases between. Germline V gives CDR1 MNHNS, CDR2 SASEGT. CDR3 length: 12 amino acids. Here the CDR3 DNA reads TGTGCCAGCAAGAGCGGGAGTCAGCCCCAGCATTTT. Its protein is CASKSGSQPQHF.